Shown below are 20 T cell receptor beta chains from a single sample sequenced in a study of OX40 agonist ivuxolimab in advanced cancers. The method was the immunoSEQ multiplex PCR assay. TCRdb mirrors the immuneACCESS table, restricted to in-frame sequences. Some clones are absent from its copies; in checked studies, under half trace to an unresolved V gene, and the reason for the others is unknown. The table for this sample lists 52,000 or so clones; 65% to 90% of them were counted only once. The ten largest clones add up to 3.5% to 4.5% of the sample. This specimen was CD4+ or CD8+ T cells sorted from blood, taken in a trial of the OX40 agonist ivuxolimab. Every receptor here comes from an adult with an advanced solid tumor such as melanoma, head and neck, liver or kidney cancer.

The chain joins TRBV27 to TRBJ1-1; TRBD1 matches at 7 bases. Germline trimming cut 4 bases from V and 5 bases from J; bases unmatched to any gene: 1. The CDR3 totals 12 residues. Looked up from germline, CDR1 is MNHEY and CDR2 is SMNVEV (reference sequence). CDR3 region: CASSSRGTEAFF. The CDR3 region has the DNA TGTGCCAGCAGTTCCAGGGGGACTGAAGCTTTCTTT.

This clone was counted a few times. The rearrangement joins TRBV6-5 to TRBJ1-5, with a weak D call TRBD1 (5 bases). Germline lookup yields CDR1 MNHEY and CDR2 SVGAGI. V lost 7 bases, J lost 6 bases, and 10 bases lay in between. The CDR3 contains 12 residues. The CDR3 nucleotides read TGTGCCAGCACCCAGGGCGGTCAGCCCCAGCATTTT. Translation gives CASTQGGQPQHF.

J is TRBJ2-2 and V is TRBV6-6; D remains ambiguous. CDR3 length: 13 residues. Trimming cost V 6 bases and J 6 bases, with 11 bases left between them. Germline loops: CDR1 MNHNY, CDR2 SVGAGI (reference sequence). DNA of the CDR3: TGTGCCAGCAGGGGGTATTCGGCCGGGGAGCTGTTTTTT. This translates into CASRGYSAGELFF.

The chain has TRBV6-5 and TRBJ1-5; 9 bases are a match to TRBD1. Trimming removed 6 bases from V and 6 bases from J; junction bases left unmatched: 9. Looked up from germline, CDR1 is MNHEY and CDR2 is SVGAGI. The CDR3 totals 15 residues. DNA for the CDR3: TGTGCCAGCAGACCCGACAGGGGGATATTTCAGCCCCAGCATTTT. Its translation: CASRPDRGIFQPQHF.

The rearrangement links TRBV6-1 to TRBJ2-5; 9 nucleotides agree with TRBD1. J gave up 4 bases and V 4 bases, and 7 bases lay outside the gene matches. Germline loops: CDR1 MNHNS, CDR2 SASEGT. This CDR3 spans 15 amino acids. In DNA form, the CDR3 reads TGTGCCAGCAGTGCCGCCGGGACAGGGCGAGAGACCCAGTACTTC. Translated: CASSAAGTGRETQYF.

The chain carries TRBV4-2 and TRBJ2-1; 14 bases fit TRBD2. The CDR3 spans 14 residues. V lost 4 bases to trimming and J lost 15 bases; unmatched junction nucleotides: 8. The V gene's germline CDR1 is LGHNA and CDR2 YNFKEQ. CDR3 sequence reads: CASSLGLAGVSRFF. The DNA for the CDR3 is TGTGCCAGCAGCCTGGGACTAGCGGGAGTCTCTAGGTTCTTC.

V gene TRBV4-3 combines with J gene TRBJ2-3, with D perhaps TRBD1 (5 bases). CDR1 is LGHNA and CDR2 is YSLEER in the germline V gene. V dropped 3 bases and J dropped 2 bases, with 12 bases sitting between them. The CDR3 consists of 15 residues. DNA for the CDR3: TGCGCCAGCAGCCAGGACATCGCCCTCACAGATACGCAGTATTTT. It specifies CASSQDIALTDTQYF.

The chain links TRBV7-2 to TRBJ1-1; D remains unclear. The CDR3 spans 14 residues. Per the germline V gene, CDR1 is SGHTA and CDR2 is FQGNSA. The ends were cut back, 5 bases at V and 4 bases at J, with 14 bases in the middle. CDR3 DNA sequence: TGTGCCAGCAGCCTCGTTGGGAGAGCCACTGAAGCTTTCTTT. Its translation: CASSLVGRATEAFF.

This clone was counted between two and nine times. The chain joins TRBV27 to TRBJ1-2; 9 bases align to TRBD1. The CDR3 is 16 residues long. Germline CDR1 MNHEY, CDR2 SMNVEV (reference sequence). V was pared by 3 bases and J by 8 bases, with 13 bases of the junction left unmatched. The CDR3 here is CASSFRPGQGGKGYTF. Written as DNA, the CDR3 is TGTGCCAGCAGTTTCCGACCGGGACAGGGTGGGAAGGGCTACACCTTC.

The chain combines TRBV5-4 with TRBJ2-7, with 9 bases fitting TRBD1. The CDR3 has 14 residues. Germline V gene lookup returns CDR1 SGHNT and CDR2 YYREEE (reference sequence). Trimming cost V 4 bases and J 2 bases; bases outside gene matches: 4. As DNA, the CDR3 is TGTGCCAGCAGCAGGACAGGGGAGGCCTACGAGCAGTACTTC. Translating it yields CASSRTGEAYEQYF.

The chain couples TRBV2 to TRBJ1-5, with 7 bases matching TRBD1. The J segment lost 7 bases and the V segment lost 7 bases, leaving 10 bases of the junction unmatched. Looked up from germline, CDR1 is SNHLY and CDR2 is FYNNEI. CDR3 length: 14 residues. Here the CDR3 reads CASTPTGAIQPQHF. The CDR3 DNA sequence: TGTGCCAGCACACCAACAGGGGCAATACAGCCCCAGCATTTT.

The V gene is TRBV19, the J gene TRBJ1-2, with TRBD1 identical over 8 bases. CDR3 length: 13 amino acids. Germline CDR1 LNHDA, CDR2 SQIVND (reference sequence). J lost 7 bases, V lost 6 bases, and 7 bases had no gene match. CDR3 amino acids: CASSYGQGSGYTF. CDR3 nucleotide sequence: TGTGCCAGTAGCTACGGACAGGGCAGTGGCTACACCTTC. Together with reference TRBV19 and TRBJ1-2, the CDR3 gives the full variable domain: DGGITQSPKYLFRKEGQNVTLSCEQNLNHDAMYWYRQDPGQGLRLIYYSQIVNDFQKGDIAEGYSVSREKKESFPLTVTSAQKNPTAFYLCASSYGQGSGYTFGSGTRLTVV.

The chain employs TRBV6-4 and TRBJ1-1; TRBD1 agrees at 7 bases. V gave up 6 bases and J gave up 0 bases; unmatched junction bases: 7. The CDR3 runs to 15 residues. The germline V gene encodes CDR1 MRHNA and CDR2 SNTAGT. This chain's CDR3 is CASSEQGLMNTEAFF. The DNA of the CDR3 is TGTGCCAGCAGCGAACAGGGGCTCATGAACACTGAAGCTTTCTTT.

The chain is built from TRBV5-8 and TRBJ2-7; the D gene is possibly TRBD1 (7 bases). Trimming took 4 bases from V and 4 from J, leaving 18 bases between them. This CDR3 is 15 amino acids long. Germline CDR1 is SGHTS and CDR2 is YDEGEE. The CDR3 DNA is TGTGCCAGCAGCCGGGACAGCCTCGGGGGATACGAGCAGTACTTC. This translates into CASSRDSLGGYEQYF.

This chain uses TRBV2 with TRBJ2-5; D is unclear. V lost 4 bases and J 5 bases, leaving 8 bases between the germline ends. The V gene's germline CDR1 is SNHLY and CDR2 FYNNEI. This CDR3 is built from 12 residues. The CDR3 DNA reads TGTGCCAGCAGTGGTTGGTGGGAGACCCAGTACTTC. It is translated as CASSGWWETQYF.

This clone was seen a handful of times. This chain uses TRBV5-4 with TRBJ1-2; tentatively, D is TRBD1 (6 bases). There are 14 residues in the CDR3. V lost 4 bases, J lost 6 bases, and 16 bases lay in between. Germline CDR1 and CDR2: SGHNT and YYREEE (reference sequence). DNA of the CDR3: TGTGCCAGCAGCCGAACAGGGCCGGGGGATGGCTACACCTTC. Protein: CASSRTGPGDGYTF.

The chain carries TRBV6-5 and TRBJ2-3; D unresolved. V was pared by 0 bases and J by 0 bases, with 7 bases between. The CDR3 contains 15 residues. Germline V CDR1 and CDR2: MNHEY, SVGAGI. CDR3 in DNA: TGTGCCAGCAGTTACTCGGCCAGAAGCACAGATACGCAGTATTTT. Amino acids: CASSYSARSTDTQYF.

J is TRBJ2-1 and V is TRBV15; 9 bases match TRBD2. The germline V gene has CDR1 LNHNV and CDR2 YYDKDF (reference sequence). V was pared by 5 bases and J by 9 bases, with 8 bases of the junction left unmatched. CDR3 size: 14 residues. The CDR3 loop reads CATSPQAGGGEQFF. The CDR3 DNA follows: TGTGCCACCAGCCCCCAGGCGGGAGGGGGTGAGCAGTTCTTC. Together with reference TRBV15 and TRBJ2-1, the CDR3 gives the full variable domain: DAMVIQNPRYQVTQFGKPVTLSCSQTLNHNVMYWYQQKSSQAPKLLFHYYDKDFNNEADTPDNFQSRRPNTSFCFLDIRSPGLGDTAMYLCATSPQAGGGEQFFGPGTRLTVL.

Here the CDR3 DNA reads TGTGCCAGCTCACCCGGACGGGAAAAACTGTTTTTT. Its translation is CASSPGREKLFF. The V and J genes are TRBV18 and TRBJ1-4; D is uncertain. Germline V gene data show CDR1 as KGHSH and CDR2 as LQKENI. The CDR3 contains 12 residues. V lost 3 bases to trimming and J lost 8 bases, with 7 bases between them.

V gene TRBV5-5 combines with J gene TRBJ2-7; D uncertain. The germline V gene has CDR1 SGHKS and CDR2 YYEKEE (reference sequence). This CDR3 is built from 15 residues. Trimming took 1 base from V and 0 from J, leaving 11 bases between them. The CDR3 reads CASSLWPVSSYEQYF. The CDR3 DNA is TGTGCCAGCAGCTTGTGGCCTGTGAGCTCCTACGAGCAGTACTTC.